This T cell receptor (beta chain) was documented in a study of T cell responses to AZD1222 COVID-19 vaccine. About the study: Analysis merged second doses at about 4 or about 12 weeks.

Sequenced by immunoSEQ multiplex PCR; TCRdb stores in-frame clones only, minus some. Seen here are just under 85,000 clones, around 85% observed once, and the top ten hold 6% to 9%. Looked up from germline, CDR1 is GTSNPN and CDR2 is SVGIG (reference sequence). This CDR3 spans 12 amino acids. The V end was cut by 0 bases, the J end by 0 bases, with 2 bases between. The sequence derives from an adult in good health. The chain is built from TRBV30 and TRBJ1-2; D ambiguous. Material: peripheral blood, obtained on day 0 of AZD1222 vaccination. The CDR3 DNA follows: TGTGCCTGGAGTGTTTCTAACTATGGCTACACCTTC. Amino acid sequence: CAWSVSNYGYTF.